This entry is about one T cell receptor (beta chain). The antigen is undetermined. The CDR3 has 14 residues. Trimming took 2 bases from V and 6 from J, leaving 8 bases between them. Germline CDR1 SGHTA, CDR2 FQGNSA. The data stem from a study of cytomegalovirus exposure and HLA in healthy donors. Whole-study findings and limits: Follow-up analysis seemed to connect common viral pathogens with several of the most significant clusters identified. Analyzed later, association rates of TCRs varied across HLA loci, with DRB1 most and HLA-C fewest.

Vbeta (60) and Jbeta (13) primers were used in the PCR. Repertoires were generated with immunoSEQ multiplex PCR, while TCRdb's copy carries only in-frame clones and drops some. The data contain some 130,000 clones, around four fifths of them seen just once; the ten biggest clones take up 2.7%. The sequencing sample was made of PBMCs. The source of this sequence is a boy aged 2 to 10 in good health and CMV-seronegative. The rearrangement joins TRBV7-2 to TRBJ1-6, with D possibly TRBD1 on 5 matching bases. The CDR3 here is CASSLQGFNSPLHF. CDR3 nucleotide sequence: TGTGCCAGCAGCTTACAGGGTTTTAATTCACCCCTCCACTTT.